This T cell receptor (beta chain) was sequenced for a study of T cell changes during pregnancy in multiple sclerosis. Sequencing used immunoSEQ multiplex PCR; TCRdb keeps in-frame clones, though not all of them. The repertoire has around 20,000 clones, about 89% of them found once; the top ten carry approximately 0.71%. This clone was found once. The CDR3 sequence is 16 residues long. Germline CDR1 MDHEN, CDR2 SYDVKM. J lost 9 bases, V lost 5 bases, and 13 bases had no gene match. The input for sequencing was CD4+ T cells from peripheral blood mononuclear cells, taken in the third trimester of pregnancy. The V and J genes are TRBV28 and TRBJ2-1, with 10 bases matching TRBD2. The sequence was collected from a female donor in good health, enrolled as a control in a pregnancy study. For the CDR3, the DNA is TGTGCCAGCAGTCCCTTAGGTGGGAGCGGGAGGGTTGAGCAGTTCTTC. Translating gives CASSPLGGSGRVEQFF.